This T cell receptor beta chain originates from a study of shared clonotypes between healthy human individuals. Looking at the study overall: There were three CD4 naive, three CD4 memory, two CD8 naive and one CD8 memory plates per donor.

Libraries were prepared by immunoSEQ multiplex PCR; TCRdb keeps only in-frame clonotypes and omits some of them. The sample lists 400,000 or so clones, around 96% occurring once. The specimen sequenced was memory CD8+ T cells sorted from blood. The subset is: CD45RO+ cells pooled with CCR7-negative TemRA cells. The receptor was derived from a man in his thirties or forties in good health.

For the CDR3, the DNA is TGTGCCAGCAGCCGACTAGCGGGCCTCTACGAGCAGTACTTC. Translating gives CASSRLAGLYEQYF. The chain joins TRBV5-5 to TRBJ2-7, with 10 nucleotides matching TRBD2. Germline CDR1 SGHKS, CDR2 YYEKEE (reference sequence). The CDR3 spans 14 residues. After removal of 4 bases from V and 3 bases from J, the junction contained 4 bases not matched to a gene.